A selection of T cell receptor beta chains follows, all from one sample in a study of shared clonotypes between healthy human individuals. Sequencing used immunoSEQ multiplex PCR; TCRdb keeps in-frame clones, though not all of them. The repertoire holds more than 2,000,000 clones, with about 92% as singletons. Sequencing was performed on naive CD4+ T cells sorted from blood. These receptors were collected from a man aged 18 to 29 in good health. CDR3s include the opening cysteine and the closing phenylalanine or tryptophan.

j_gene,v_gene,CDR3aa
TRBJ2-2,TRBV7-6,CASSLGGSGEPAGELFF
TRBJ2-5,TRBV28,CASSLGGRETQYF
TRBJ1-4,TRBV5-1,CASSMSGYSNEKLFF
TRBJ2-3,TRBV7-2,CASSLRLGLSGDTQYF
TRBJ2-1,TRBV5-1,CASSLGLGNEQFF
TRBJ1-4,TRBV19,CASSIGQSNEKLFF
TRBJ2-1,TRBV28,CASSSWTEVYNEQFF
TRBJ1-2,TRBV2,CASSVKGADYGYTF
TRBJ1-3,TRBV7-8,CASSLGRPSSGNTIYF
TRBJ1-1,TRBV5-5,CASREGTILMNTEAFF
TRBJ2-7,TRBV7-2,CASSLEGRGLYEQYF
TRBJ1-1,TRBV7-9,CASSFGGNTEAFF
TRBJ2-5,TRBV7-2,CASSLPFGSETQYF
TRBJ1-2,TRBV28,CASSLEATGNYGYTF
TRBJ1-2,TRBV6-5,CASSLTQGANYGYTF
TRBJ2-7,TRBV5-1,CASNGQGGALRYF
TRBJ2-1,TRBV5-1,CASSLDPGSYNEQFF